This T cell receptor (beta chain) derives from a study of identical twins. TCRdb passed the 5' RACE reads through MiXCR, listing each CDR3 protein once. The table records about 210,000 distinct CDR3 sequences, around 10% of them present only once. Overall study results and limits: Twins shared out-of-frame alpha sequences with excess low generation probability. The more abundant beta clonotypes in cord blood had fewer insertions, and memory repertoires did not show this.

This clonotype was picked up many times. Its antigen is unknown. Germline CDR1 SEHNR, CDR2 FQNEAQ (reference sequence). CDR3 length equals 13 residues. Trimming took off 5 bases at V and 1 base at J, with 8 bases between the two ends. The specimen was memory (CD45RO+) T cells sorted from blood. This sequence was found in a woman younger than 35 in good health. The chain recombines TRBV7-9 with TRBJ1-1; D remains unclear. CDR3: CASSPGGNTEAFF. CDR3 in DNA: TGTGCCAGCAGCCCCGGCGGGAACACTGAAGCTTTCTTT.